A selection of T cell receptor beta chains follows, all from one sample in a study of blood T cells in healthy people across ages. TCRdb used MiXCR to reprocess the 5' RACE reads, holding one entry per CDR3 protein. The sample records around 900,000 distinct CDR3 sequences, 51% being singletons. Sequencing was performed on blood. The receptors derive from a woman between 55 and 75 years old in good health. Both conserved end residues are part of each CDR3. D genes are given only for firm matches. Size is stated for part of the rows, as once, few or many counts, or as a class when the clone is expanded.

D gene: TRBD2; V gene: TRBV15; J gene: TRBJ2-7; clone size: -; CDR3 DNA: TGTGCCACCAGCAGAGGAATGGGACTAGCGGGAGGAAACCGGACGTACGAGCAGTACTTC; CDR3 protein: CATSRGMGLAGGNRTYEQYF
D gene: TRBD2; V gene: TRBV4-3; J gene: TRBJ2-1; clone size: -; CDR3 DNA: TGCGCCCGCAGCCCGAAAATAGCGGGAGTGAGAAGTGAGCAGTTCTTC; CDR3 protein: CARSPKIAGVRSEQFF
D gene: -; V gene: TRBV4-2; J gene: TRBJ2-3; clone size: -; CDR3 DNA: TGTGCCAGCAGCCGACAAGGAAGGCAATCCACAGATACGCAGTATTTT; CDR3 protein: CASSRQGRQSTDTQYF
D gene: -; V gene: TRBV7-7; J gene: TRBJ2-2; clone size: -; CDR3 DNA: TGTGCCAGCAGCCCGGGGGCTAGCGCGAACACCGGGGAGCTGTTTTTT; CDR3 protein: CASSPGASANTGELFF
D gene: -; V gene: TRBV11-2; J gene: TRBJ2-7; clone size: few; CDR3 DNA: TGTGCCAGCAGTACGGACAGAACCTACGAGCAGTACTTC; CDR3 protein: CASSTDRTYEQYF
D gene: -; V gene: TRBV20-1; J gene: TRBJ2-7; clone size: -; CDR3 DNA: TGCAGTGCTAGTGAGCGGACCTACGAGCAGTACTTC; CDR3 protein: CSASERTYEQYF
D gene: TRBD1; V gene: TRBV6-2/TRBV6-3; J gene: TRBJ2-7; clone size: -; CDR3 DNA: TGTGCCAGCAGTCGTCGGATTAACACAGGGGGCATATACGAGCAGTACTTC; CDR3 protein: CASSRRINTGGIYEQYF
D gene: -; V gene: TRBV20-1; J gene: TRBJ1-1; clone size: -; CDR3 DNA: TGCAGTGCACGGCGGACAGCCGAAGCTTTCTTT; CDR3 protein: CSARRTAEAFF
D gene: TRBD2; V gene: TRBV4-3; J gene: TRBJ2-1; clone size: -; CDR3 DNA: TGCGCCAGCAGCCAAGTTAGCGGGAGGGAAAATGAGCAGTTCTTC; CDR3 protein: CASSQVSGRENEQFF
D gene: -; V gene: TRBV30; J gene: TRBJ2-7; clone size: -; CDR3 DNA: TGTGCCTGGAGTTATCGCGGGACTTGGTCCTACGAGCAGTACTTC; CDR3 protein: CAWSYRGTWSYEQYF
D gene: -; V gene: TRBV12-3/TRBV12-4; J gene: TRBJ2-7; clone size: -; CDR3 DNA: TGTGCCAGCAGGTCGACCAACGCCGACGAGCAGTACTTC; CDR3 protein: CASRSTNADEQYF
D gene: TRBD2; V gene: TRBV4-2; J gene: TRBJ2-1; clone size: few; CDR3 DNA: TGTGCCAGCAGCCAAGAGAGTCTGGTAGCGGGACGTGGGGAGCAGTTCTTC; CDR3 protein: CASSQESLVAGRGEQFF
D gene: -; V gene: TRBV2; J gene: TRBJ1-5; clone size: -; CDR3 DNA: TGTGCCACCACACGAGGGGCAGCTTTTAATCAGCCCCAGCATTTT; CDR3 protein: CATTRGAAFNQPQHF
D gene: -; V gene: TRBV20-1; J gene: TRBJ2-3; clone size: few; CDR3 DNA: TGCAGTGCCGTAGGCACAGATACGCAGTATTTT; CDR3 protein: CSAVGTDTQYF
D gene: -; V gene: TRBV12-3/TRBV12-4; J gene: TRBJ2-6; clone size: -; CDR3 DNA: TGTGCCAGCAGGGGAAGATCCGTCTCTGGGGCCAACGTCCTGACTTTC; CDR3 protein: CASRGRSVSGANVLTF
D gene: TRBD1; V gene: TRBV19; J gene: TRBJ2-5; clone size: few; CDR3 DNA: TGTGCCAGCAGGGGACAGGGGGCTGAGACCCAGTACTTC; CDR3 protein: CASRGQGAETQYF
D gene: TRBD2; V gene: TRBV29-1; J gene: TRBJ2-3; clone size: many; CDR3 DNA: TGCAGCGTTGAAGGCGGGGGTACAGATACGCAGTATTTT; CDR3 protein: CSVEGGGTDTQYF
D gene: -; V gene: TRBV30; J gene: TRBJ2-7; clone size: many; CDR3 DNA: TGTGCCTGGAGAGGGCCATCCTACGAGCAGTACTTC; CDR3 protein: CAWRGPSYEQYF
D gene: TRBD2; V gene: TRBV28; J gene: TRBJ2-5; clone size: -; CDR3 DNA: TGTGCCAGCAGGGCAGGGACTATCACGAGTCCGTACTTC; CDR3 protein: CASRAGTITSPYF
D gene: -; V gene: TRBV7-2; J gene: TRBJ2-1; clone size: -; CDR3 DNA: TGTGTCAGCAGCTTAGCTGGGTACTCCTACAATGAGCAGTTCTTC; CDR3 protein: CVSSLAGYSYNEQFF
D gene: -; V gene: TRBV12-3/TRBV12-4; J gene: TRBJ2-7; clone size: few; CDR3 DNA: TGTGCCAGCAGTCCAGGGAAAACCAGCTCCTACGAGCAGTACTTC; CDR3 protein: CASSPGKTSSYEQYF
D gene: -; V gene: TRBV20-1; J gene: TRBJ1-1; clone size: -; CDR3 DNA: TGCAGTGCTAGACCCACCAGGGGATCGGGCTACACTGAAGCTTTCTTT; CDR3 protein: CSARPTRGSGYTEAFF
D gene: -; V gene: TRBV15; J gene: TRBJ2-4; clone size: few; CDR3 DNA: TGTGCCACCAGCAGAGATAGTGGCCGGGGGCAGTACTTC; CDR3 protein: CATSRDSGRGQYF
D gene: TRBD2; V gene: TRBV5-5; J gene: TRBJ2-7; clone size: few; CDR3 DNA: TGTGCCAGCAGCCCAGAACCCAGGACTAGCGGGAGATCCGAGCAGTACTTC; CDR3 protein: CASSPEPRTSGRSEQYF
D gene: -; V gene: TRBV6-5; J gene: TRBJ2-5; clone size: -; CDR3 DNA: TGTGCCAGCAGACGACAGCTCCAAGAGACCCAGTACTTC; CDR3 protein: CASRRQLQETQYF
D gene: -; V gene: TRBV7-8; J gene: TRBJ1-1; clone size: -; CDR3 DNA: TGTGCCAGCAGACCACGGGCCGGCGCTGAAGCTTTCTTT; CDR3 protein: CASRPRAGAEAFF
D gene: TRBD1; V gene: TRBV4-1; J gene: TRBJ2-7; clone size: -; CDR3 DNA: TGCGCCAGCAGCCTCCGGGACAGGGGGCACGAGCAGTACTTC; CDR3 protein: CASSLRDRGHEQYF
D gene: -; V gene: TRBV6-2/TRBV6-3; J gene: TRBJ2-7; clone size: -; CDR3 DNA: TGTGCCAGCAGAACCTACACAAGGACCTACGAGCAGTACTTC; CDR3 protein: CASRTYTRTYEQYF
D gene: TRBD2; V gene: TRBV2; J gene: TRBJ2-7; clone size: -; CDR3 DNA: TGTGCCAGCAGTGAGCGGTCTAGCGGGCGCCAAAGCGAGCAGTACTTC; CDR3 protein: CASSERSSGRQSEQYF
D gene: TRBD1; V gene: TRBV24-1; J gene: TRBJ2-7; clone size: -; CDR3 DNA: TGTGCCACCAGTGATCCTCATAAAGGGACAGACAATGAGCAGTACTTC; CDR3 protein: CATSDPHKGTDNEQYF
D gene: TRBD1; V gene: TRBV7-9; J gene: TRBJ2-7; clone size: -; CDR3 DNA: TGTGCCAGCAGCTTACGGACCGACAGGGGGCGCGAGCAGTACTTC; CDR3 protein: CASSLRTDRGREQYF
D gene: -; V gene: TRBV9; J gene: TRBJ2-1; clone size: -; CDR3 DNA: TGTGCCAGCAGCGTAGCGCAAGTAGAGAATGAGCAGTTCTTC; CDR3 protein: CASSVAQVENEQFF
D gene: TRBD2; V gene: TRBV28; J gene: TRBJ2-7; clone size: -; CDR3 DNA: TGTGCCAGCAGTTTACTAGCGGAGGAGCAGTACTTC; CDR3 protein: CASSLLAEEQYF
D gene: TRBD2; V gene: TRBV28; J gene: TRBJ2-1; clone size: -; CDR3 DNA: TGTGCCAGCCTGACTAGCCCCATTTCCTACAATGAGCAGTTCTTC; CDR3 protein: CASLTSPISYNEQFF
D gene: TRBD2; V gene: TRBV27; J gene: TRBJ2-1; clone size: -; CDR3 DNA: TGTGCCAGCAGTTTAGTCGTAGCGGGGCCGAGCTACAATGAGCAGTTCTTC; CDR3 protein: CASSLVVAGPSYNEQFF
D gene: TRBD2; V gene: TRBV10-3; J gene: TRBJ2-5; clone size: -; CDR3 DNA: TGTGCCGTAGGGACTAGCGGGAGTTTAGAGACCCAGTACTTC; CDR3 protein: CAVGTSGSLETQYF
D gene: TRBD1; V gene: TRBV24-1; J gene: TRBJ1-2; clone size: -; CDR3 DNA: TGTGCCACCAGTGATGAAAGGGGACAGGGATTCTATGGCTACACCTTC; CDR3 protein: CATSDERGQGFYGYTF
D gene: -; V gene: TRBV28; J gene: TRBJ1-5; clone size: -; CDR3 DNA: TGTGCCAGCAGTTTACGGCGGTTGGGCAATCAGCCCCAGCATTTT; CDR3 protein: CASSLRRLGNQPQHF
D gene: -; V gene: TRBV5-1; J gene: TRBJ2-4; clone size: few; CDR3 DNA: TGCGCCAGCAGCTTGGGAGGCGCTAGCAAAAACATTCAGTACTTC; CDR3 protein: CASSLGGASKNIQYF
D gene: -; V gene: TRBV24-1; J gene: TRBJ2-1; clone size: -; CDR3 DNA: TGTGCCACCAGTGATACGGGTGAGCAGTTCTTC; CDR3 protein: CATSDTGEQFF
D gene: TRBD1; V gene: TRBV27; J gene: TRBJ2-7; clone size: -; CDR3 DNA: TGTGCCAGCAGCCGTCGTTCACAGGGGAGCTACGAGCAGTACTTC; CDR3 protein: CASSRRSQGSYEQYF
D gene: -; V gene: TRBV20-1; J gene: TRBJ2-6; clone size: -; CDR3 DNA: TGCAGTGCTAGACAATCACAGGGTTCTTGGGGCTCTGGGGCCAACGTCCTGACTTTC; CDR3 protein: CSARQSQGSWGSGANVLTF
D gene: -; V gene: TRBV7-3; J gene: TRBJ1-2; clone size: -; CDR3 DNA: TGTGCCAGCAGCTTGAATACCCTCCTTGGCTACACCTTC; CDR3 protein: CASSLNTLLGYTF
D gene: -; V gene: TRBV4-1; J gene: TRBJ2-3; clone size: once; CDR3 DNA: TGCGCCAGCAGCCAGGCCCTCCGACAAGGCACAGATACGCAGTATTTT; CDR3 protein: CASSQALRQGTDTQYF
D gene: -; V gene: TRBV4-2; J gene: TRBJ1-5; clone size: -; CDR3 DNA: TGTGTCAGATTCATGGCTTACGGCAATCAGCCCCAGCATTTT; CDR3 protein: CVRFMAYGNQPQHF
D gene: -; V gene: TRBV6-1; J gene: TRBJ1-5; clone size: -; CDR3 DNA: TGTGCCAGCAGTGACAGGACGGTTTACCAGCCCCAGCATTTT; CDR3 protein: CASSDRTVYQPQHF
D gene: -; V gene: TRBV6-5; J gene: TRBJ2-1; clone size: few; CDR3 DNA: TGTGCCAGCAGTTACGGAGATAGGCAGGGAGGTGAGCAGTTCTTC; CDR3 protein: CASSYGDRQGGEQFF
D gene: TRBD2; V gene: TRBV5-6; J gene: TRBJ2-7; clone size: -; CDR3 DNA: TGTGCCAGCAGCCCTGTCCTCGGGCTAGCGGGAGCCAACGAGCAGTACTTC; CDR3 protein: CASSPVLGLAGANEQYF
D gene: -; V gene: TRBV12-3/TRBV12-4; J gene: TRBJ1-1; clone size: -; CDR3 DNA: TGTGCCAGCAGTTTTCGTCAGAAGGGCATCCCTTTCTTT; CDR3 protein: CASSFRQKGIPFF
D gene: TRBD2; V gene: TRBV2; J gene: TRBJ2-1; clone size: -; CDR3 DNA: TGTGCCAGCAGTCGACCTAGCGGGAGGACATACAATGAGCAGTTCTTC; CDR3 protein: CASSRPSGRTYNEQFF
D gene: TRBD1; V gene: TRBV5-1; J gene: TRBJ2-7; clone size: -; CDR3 DNA: TGCGCCAGCAGCTTGGGGGACAGGGTGGTCACCGAGCAGTACTTC; CDR3 protein: CASSLGDRVVTEQYF
D gene: TRBD1; V gene: TRBV9; J gene: TRBJ1-1; clone size: -; CDR3 DNA: TGTGCCAGCAGCGTCACAGGGGGGACTGAAGCTCTCTTT; CDR3 protein: CASSVTGGTEALF
D gene: TRBD2; V gene: TRBV7-2; J gene: TRBJ2-3; clone size: few; CDR3 DNA: TGTGCCAGCGGACTAGTCGCCACAGATACGCAGTATTTT; CDR3 protein: CASGLVATDTQYF
D gene: TRBD2; V gene: TRBV6-5; J gene: TRBJ2-5; clone size: -; CDR3 DNA: TGTGCCAGCAGCCGAGAAGGACTAGCGGGAGAGACCCAGTACTTC; CDR3 protein: CASSREGLAGETQYF
D gene: -; V gene: TRBV13; J gene: TRBJ1-4; clone size: -; CDR3 DNA: TGTGCCAGCAGCTTAGAGGGATCTGCAACTAATGAAAAACTGTTTTTT; CDR3 protein: CASSLEGSATNEKLFF
D gene: -; V gene: TRBV6-5; J gene: TRBJ1-2; clone size: -; CDR3 DNA: TGTGCCAGCAGTTACGGGGGGAGGAACTATGGCTACACCTTC; CDR3 protein: CASSYGGRNYGYTF
D gene: -; V gene: TRBV20-1; J gene: TRBJ1-2; clone size: few; CDR3 DNA: TGCAGTGCTAATCTCGGGGCCTATGGCTACACCTTC; CDR3 protein: CSANLGAYGYTF
D gene: -; V gene: TRBV28; J gene: TRBJ1-4; clone size: -; CDR3 DNA: TGTGCCAGCAGTTTATCCGAAAACGGGGCAACTAATGAAAAACTGTTTTTT; CDR3 protein: CASSLSENGATNEKLFF
D gene: -; V gene: TRBV15; J gene: TRBJ2-3; clone size: -; CDR3 DNA: TGTGCCACCAGGGATTTGGGCGGGGCTATAGATACGCAGTATTTT; CDR3 protein: CATRDLGGAIDTQYF
D gene: TRBD2; V gene: TRBV4-3; J gene: TRBJ2-3; clone size: -; CDR3 DNA: TGCGCCAGCAGCCATCATAGCGGGGGAACACTTAGCACAGATACGCAGTATTTT; CDR3 protein: CASSHHSGGTLSTDTQYF